The next 23 T cell receptor beta chains were all read from a single sample in a study of cytomegalovirus exposure and HLA in healthy donors. PCR amplification relied on 60 Vbeta primers (plus 13 Jbeta primers). Profiled with immunoSEQ multiplex PCR; TCRdb holds only in-frame clones, not every one. This sample has 130,000 to 150,000 clones, with 73% found just once. Sequencing was carried out using PBMCs. These TCRs come from a woman between 18 and 29 years old in good health and CMV-seronegative.

This clone was observed a handful of times. This chain joins TRBV10-3 and TRBJ1-2; 7 positions match TRBD1. There are 16 residues in the CDR3. Germline V lookup: CDR1 ENHRY, CDR2 SYGVKD. V dropped 4 bases and J dropped 2; count of bases not matched to a gene: 10. CDR3 DNA sequence: TGTGCCATCAGTGCGGCGGAGGGCAGGGGGAACTATGGCTACACCTTC. It translates to CAISAAEGRGNYGYTF.

The V call is TRBV5-1, the J call TRBJ2-2, with D tentatively TRBD2 (5 bases). There are 14 residues in the CDR3. Trimming took 0 bases from V and 5 from J, leaving 8 bases between them. Germline loops: CDR1 SGHRS, CDR2 YFSETQ. The CDR3 sequence: CASSLVPGTGELFF. CDR3 bases: TGCGCCAGCAGCTTGGTTCCGGGGACCGGGGAGCTGTTTTTT. Drawing the rest from reference TRBV5-1 and TRBJ2-2, the complete variable domain is KAGVTQTPRYLIKTRGQQVTLSCSPISGHRSVSWYQQTPGQGLQFLFEYFSETQRNKGNFPGRFSGRQFSNSRSEMNVSTLELGDSALYLCASSLVPGTGELFFGEGSRLTVL.

Regarding this clone: Other DNA sequences in this specimen translate into the identical CDR3. The chain links TRBV7-2 to TRBJ2-7; perhaps TRBD2 as D (5 bases). This CDR3 has 14 amino acids. The V gene's germline CDR1 is SGHTA and CDR2 FQGNSA. V lost 2 bases and J lost 3, with 11 bases in between. CDR3 nucleotide sequence: TGTGCCAGCAGCTTACCGGGGAAAGGCTACGAGCAGTACTTC. It encodes CASSLPGKGYEQYF. Using reference TRBV7-2 and TRBJ2-7 for the parts outside the CDR3, the full variable domain is GAGVSQSPSNKVTEKGKDVELRCDPISGHTALYWYRQSLGQGLEFLIYFQGNSAPDKSGLPSDRFSAERTGGSVSTLTIQRTQQEDSAVYLCASSLPGKGYEQYFGPGTRLTVT.

The rearrangement joins TRBV10-3 to TRBJ2-1; maybe TRBD1 (6 bases). CDR1 is ENHRY, CDR2 SYGVKD, per germline. The V end was cut by 6 bases, the J end by 8 bases, with 14 bases between. This CDR3 has 13 amino acids. The CDR3 DNA sequence: TGTGCCATCAGCCGGACAGAAACCGATGAGCAGTTCTTC. This codes for CAISRTETDEQFF.

V and J are TRBV19 and TRBJ2-7; the D is unclear. From germline, CDR1 is LNHDA and CDR2 SQIVND (reference sequence). CDR3 length: 12 residues. Trimming took 3 bases from V and 6 from J, leaving 9 bases between them. The CDR3: CASSIRGGEQYV. The CDR3 bases are TGTGCCAGTAGTATCAGAGGCGGCGAGCAGTACGTC.

V is TRBV5-4 and J is TRBJ1-1, with 7 bases lining up with TRBD1. The germline CDR1 and CDR2 sequences are SGHNT and YYREEE (reference sequence). Germline trimming cut 3 bases from V and 0 bases from J; bases unmatched to any gene: 5. The CDR3 length is 15 residues. CDR3 amino acids: CASSSWTGMNTEAFF. CDR3 nucleotides: TGTGCCAGCAGCTCGTGGACAGGAATGAACACTGAAGCTTTCTTT.

The chain joins TRBV7-9 to TRBJ2-5; 7 nucleotides agree with TRBD1. The germline V gene encodes CDR1 SEHNR and CDR2 FQNEAQ (reference sequence). This CDR3 spans 16 amino acids. With 7 bases clipped from V and 3 bases from J, the junction kept 14 bases outside the gene matches. The CDR3 is CASNCPQGISEETQYF. The CDR3 region has the DNA TGTGCCAGCAACTGCCCACAGGGGATTTCTGAAGAGACCCAGTACTTC.

The V and J genes are TRBV6-1 and TRBJ1-4; D is undetermined. CDR1 MNHNS and CDR2 SASEGT come from the germline V gene. CDR3 length equals 16 residues. Deletions cut 1 base from V and 1 base from J, with 10 bases between. CDR3 protein: CASSEEAWVTNEKLFF. The DNA of the CDR3 is TGTGCCAGCAGTGAAGAAGCGTGGGTAACTAATGAAAAACTGTTTTTT.

The DNA of the CDR3 is TGCAGCGTTGAAGAGGGGGCAGGGGGCGAAGCTTTCTTT. Its protein product is CSVEEGAGGEAFF. The chain links TRBV29-1 to TRBJ1-1, with 8 positions matching TRBD1. The trim removed 0 bases at V and 8 bases at J, leaving 5 bases unmatched. CDR1 and CDR2 from the germline V gene are SQVTM and ANQGSEA. The CDR3 is 13 amino acids.

This chain uses TRBV19 with TRBJ1-1; TRBD1 matches 7 bases. The CDR3 loop spans 13 amino acids. The trim removed 5 bases at V and 3 bases at J, leaving 3 bases unmatched. CDR1 and CDR2 from the germline V gene are LNHDA and SQIVND (reference sequence). The CDR3 DNA sequence: TGTGCCAGTAGTTCTCAGGGGGACACTGAAGCTTTCTTT. This encodes CASSSQGDTEAFF.

The chain joins TRBV18 to TRBJ2-7, with 7 positions matching TRBD1. The V gene's germline CDR1 is KGHSH and CDR2 LQKENI. The ends lost 3 bases at V and 4 bases at J; junction bases unmatched: 3. The CDR3 loop spans 13 amino acids. The CDR3 here is CASSPGTDYEQYV. CDR3 coding DNA: TGTGCCAGCTCACCCGGGACAGATTACGAGCAGTACGTC.

This clone is a singleton in its sample. The chain links TRBV5-6 to TRBJ1-2; the D is unclear. The CDR3 is made up of 14 amino acids. The germline V gene has CDR1 SGHDT and CDR2 YYEEEE. The V end was cut by 4 bases, the J end by 2 bases, with 12 bases between. CDR3 coding DNA: TGTGCCAGCAGCACCTTACAGTTGAACTATGGCTACACCTTC. This gives the protein CASSTLQLNYGYTF.

This clone was observed a few times. This rearrangement joins TRBV7-2 to TRBJ2-7; 9 positions match TRBD2. This CDR3 comprises 15 residues. V gave up 5 bases and J gave up 3 bases; unmatched junction bases: 8. Germline CDR1 reads SGHTA; CDR2 reads FQGNSA. The CDR3 reads CASSPSSGTFYEQYV. CDR3 nucleotide sequence: TGTGCCAGCAGCCCATCTAGCGGGACCTTCTACGAGCAGTACGTC.

The chain carries TRBV9 and TRBJ2-5; 13 nucleotides agree with TRBD2. Germline V gives CDR1 SGDLS, CDR2 YYNGEE. The CDR3 extends over 15 amino acids. V was clipped by 3 bases and J by 5 bases; unmatched bases: 4. CDR3: CASSAGLAGSETQYF. The CDR3 nucleotides are TGTGCCAGCAGCGCGGGACTAGCGGGGTCTGAGACCCAGTACTTC.

The chain is built from TRBV28 and TRBJ1-5; TRBD1 might be the D (5 bases). This CDR3 contains 18 residues. V lost 1 base and J 10 bases, leaving 26 bases between the germline ends. Germline lookup yields CDR1 MDHEN and CDR2 SYDVKM. CDR3 residues: CASSLFPGGMGLGSPQHF. CDR3 DNA: TGTGCCAGCAGTTTATTTCCGGGGGGTATGGGCCTGGGCAGCCCCCAGCATTTT.

This chain links TRBV2 with TRBJ1-2; D is undetermined. Germline V gene sequence: CDR1 SNHLY, CDR2 FYNNEI. The CDR3 covers 15 residues. Trimming cost V 7 bases and J 6 bases, with 21 bases left between them. DNA of the CDR3: TGTGCCAGCACCCCCCTGAGTTATCGGTTGGATGGCTACACCTTC. Its protein is CASTPLSYRLDGYTF.

CDR3 bases: TGCGCCAGCAGCCAAGATCCGGGGGCAGATACGCAGTATTTT. Its translation is CASSQDPGADTQYF. This sequence joins TRBV4-1 and TRBJ2-3; tentative D call: TRBD2 (6 bases). This CDR3 has 14 amino acids. Germline V gene sequence: CDR1 MGHRA, CDR2 YSYEKL. V gave up 0 bases and J gave up 4 bases, with 8 bases separating them.

The rearrangement links TRBV6-6 to TRBJ2-3; D unclear. Germline values: CDR1 MNHNY, CDR2 SVGAGI (reference sequence). The CDR3 has 14 residues. The V end was cut by 2 bases, the J end by 3 bases, with 9 bases between. The CDR3 loop reads CASSYEVPTDTQYF. The CDR3 DNA follows: TGTGCCAGCAGTTACGAGGTTCCAACAGATACGCAGTATTTT.

In its sample, this clone was seen a few times. The CDR3 is CASSLWEGRLDEQFF. CDR3 coding DNA: TGTGCCAGCAGCCTCTGGGAGGGCCGTTTGGATGAGCAGTTCTTC. V is TRBV7-9 and J is TRBJ2-1; 7 bases map to TRBD2. In germline, CDR1 is SEHNR, CDR2 FQNEAQ (reference sequence). The CDR3 totals 15 residues. The J segment lost 8 bases and the V segment lost 5 bases, leaving 12 bases of the junction unmatched.

V usage is TRBV12-5 and J usage is TRBJ1-2, with TRBD1 matching over 9 bases. The CDR3 is 18 residues long. V gave up 1 base and J gave up 0 bases; unmatched junction bases: 9. Germline V lookup: CDR1 LGHNT, CDR2 FRNRAP. The DNA of the CDR3 is TGTGCTAGTGGTTTGGCCCCAACCGGGACAGGGTCTAACTATGGCTACACCTTC. Translated, it gives CASGLAPTGTGSNYGYTF.

The chain links TRBV7-2 to TRBJ1-4; TRBD1 is a possible D gene (5 bases). CDR1 is SGHTA and CDR2 is FQGNSA in the germline V gene. CDR3 size: 15 residues. V gave up 0 bases and J gave up 8 bases, with 13 bases separating them. CDR3: CASSLAAQGREKLFF. As DNA, the CDR3 is TGTGCCAGCAGCTTAGCGGCTCAGGGCCGGGAAAAACTGTTTTTT.

The DNA for the CDR3 is TGTGCCAGCAGTGGGGAGGAGGGTGTC. Its protein product is CASSGEEGV. The chain is built from TRBV25-1 and TRBJ2-7, with a weak D call TRBD2 (6 bases). This CDR3 has 9 residues. Germline CDR1 and CDR2: MGHDK and SYGVNS.

V is TRBV6-4 and J is TRBJ1-2; D is uncertain. Between the trimmed V and J ends, which lost 0 bases and 4 bases, there was a span of 12 bases. This CDR3 spans 15 amino acids. Germline V lookup: CDR1 MRHNA, CDR2 SNTAGT. CDR3 loop: CASSDSPGVFYGYTF. In nucleotides, the CDR3 is TGTGCCAGCAGTGACTCTCCAGGCGTGTTCTATGGCTACACCTTC.